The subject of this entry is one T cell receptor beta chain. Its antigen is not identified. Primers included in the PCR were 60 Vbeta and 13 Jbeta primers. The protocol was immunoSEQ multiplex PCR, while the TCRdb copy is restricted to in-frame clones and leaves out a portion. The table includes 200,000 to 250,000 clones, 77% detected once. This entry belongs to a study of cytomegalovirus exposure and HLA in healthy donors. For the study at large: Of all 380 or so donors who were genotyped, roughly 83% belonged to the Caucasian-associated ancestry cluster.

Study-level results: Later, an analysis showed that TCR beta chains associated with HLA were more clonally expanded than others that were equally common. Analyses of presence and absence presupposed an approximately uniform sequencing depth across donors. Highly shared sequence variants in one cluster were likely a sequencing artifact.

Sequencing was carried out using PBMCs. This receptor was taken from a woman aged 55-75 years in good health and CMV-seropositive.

The CDR3 region is CASSDPSGRRNEQYF. CDR3 sequence (DNA): TGCGCCAGCAGTGACCCGAGCGGGAGGAGGAACGAGCAGTACTTC. V and J are TRBV10-2 and TRBJ2-7; 9 nucleotides agree with TRBD2. Per the germline V gene, CDR1 is WSHSY and CDR2 is SAAADI. J lost 5 bases, V lost 3 bases, and 8 bases had no gene match. The CDR3 covers 15 residues.